This entry features one TCR beta chain sequence. The antigen is undetermined. This entry belongs to a study of T cells in narcolepsy. Notes on the study in general: Healthy controls reportedly lacked the autoreactive clonotypes serially found in patients' blood. Some memory CD4+ repertoires had no autoreactive clone sequences.

Germline lookup yields CDR1 SGHAT and CDR2 FQNNGV. The CDR3 loop spans 14 amino acids. Here immunoSEQ multiplex PCR was the method, and the copy in TCRdb shows in-frame clones only, minus some. The table lists tens of thousands of clones, about four fifths of them singletons. The V and J genes are TRBV11-2 and TRBJ2-5; tentatively, D is TRBD1 (6 bases). TRBJ2-7 explains the end of the DNA better; the J call may be wrong. Sequenced sample: CD45RA- memory CD4+ T cells from PBMCs. This receptor was taken from a human donor with narcolepsy. The CDR3 here is CASSPGQLSYEQYF. The DNA for the CDR3 is TGTGCCAGCAGCCCCGGACAGCTATCCTACGAGCAGTACTTC.